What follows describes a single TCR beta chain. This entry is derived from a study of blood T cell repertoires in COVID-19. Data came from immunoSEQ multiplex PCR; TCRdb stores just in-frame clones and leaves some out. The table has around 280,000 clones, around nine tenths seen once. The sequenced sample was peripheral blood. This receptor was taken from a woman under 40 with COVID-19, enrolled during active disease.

CDR3 protein: CAWRRRQGIFAGELFF. CDR3 nucleotide sequence: TGTGCCTGGAGACGTCGACAGGGGATTTTCGCCGGGGAGCTGTTTTTT. The chain joins TRBV30 to TRBJ2-2; 8 bases align to TRBD1. The germline V gene has CDR1 GTSNPN and CDR2 SVGIG (reference sequence). The CDR3 length is 16 residues. Germline trimming cut 3 bases from V and 6 bases from J; bases unmatched to any gene: 12.